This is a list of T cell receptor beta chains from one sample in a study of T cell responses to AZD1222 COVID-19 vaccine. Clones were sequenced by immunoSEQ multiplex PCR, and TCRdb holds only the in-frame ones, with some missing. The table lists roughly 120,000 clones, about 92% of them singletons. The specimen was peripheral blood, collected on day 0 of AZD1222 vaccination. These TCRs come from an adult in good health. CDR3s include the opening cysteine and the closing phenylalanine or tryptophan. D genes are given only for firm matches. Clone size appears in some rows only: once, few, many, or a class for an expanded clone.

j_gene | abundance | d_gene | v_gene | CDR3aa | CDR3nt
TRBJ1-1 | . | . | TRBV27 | CASSWDGTFEAFF | TGTGCCAGCAGTTGGGACGGAACTTTTGAAGCTTTCTTT
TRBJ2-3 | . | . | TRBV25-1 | CASSESRGADTQYF | TGTGCCAGCAGTGAGTCGAGAGGGGCAGATACGCAGTATTTT
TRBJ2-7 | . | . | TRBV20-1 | CSATDPTLGAYEQYF | TGCAGTGCTACTGACCCGACGTTAGGAGCCTACGAGCAGTACTTC
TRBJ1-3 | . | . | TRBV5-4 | CASSLEGLGNTIYF | TGTGCCAGCAGCTTGGAAGGGTTGGGAAACACCATATATTTT
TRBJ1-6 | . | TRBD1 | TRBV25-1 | CASSGLAQGVGYNSPLHF | TGTGCCAGCAGTGGACTAGCCCAGGGGGTAGGCTATAATTCACCCCTCCACTTT
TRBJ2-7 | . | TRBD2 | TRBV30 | CAWSGSGNRYEQYF | TGTGCCTGGAGTGGCAGCGGGAATAGGTACGAGCAGTACTTC
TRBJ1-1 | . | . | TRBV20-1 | CSASNRARGTEAFF | TGCAGTGCTAGTAACAGGGCACGGGGCACTGAAGCTTTCTTT
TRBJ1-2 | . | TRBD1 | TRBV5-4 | CASSPRTGAGGYTF | TGTGCCAGCAGCCCGCGGACAGGTGCTGGTGGCTACACCTTC
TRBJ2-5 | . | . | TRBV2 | CASSESETQYF | TGTGCCAGCAGTGAGAGTGAGACCCAGTACTTC
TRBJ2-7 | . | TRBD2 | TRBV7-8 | CASSLRSAGTSDSYEQYF | TGTGCCAGCAGCTTAAGGAGCGCCGGGACTAGCGACTCCTACGAGCAGTACTTC
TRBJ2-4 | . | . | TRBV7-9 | CASSLAGVGNIQYF | TGTGCCAGCAGCTTAGCTGGAGTAGGAAACATTCAGTACTTC
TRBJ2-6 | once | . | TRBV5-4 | CASSLGKYSSGANVLTF | TGTGCCAGCAGCTTGGGAAAATACAGCTCTGGGGCCAACGTCCTGACTTTC
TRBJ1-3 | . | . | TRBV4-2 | CASSQDQASSGNTIYF | TGTGCCAGCAGCCAAGACCAGGCAAGCTCTGGAAACACCATATATTTT
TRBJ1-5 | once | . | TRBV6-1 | CASSEASLVGQPQHF | TGTGCCAGCAGTGAAGCGTCTCTCGTAGGTCAGCCCCAGCATTTT
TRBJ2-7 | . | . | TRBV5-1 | CASNPLGQTYEQYF | TGCGCCAGCAACCCCTTGGGACAAACCTACGAGCAGTACTTC
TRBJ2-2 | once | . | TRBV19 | CASMERTNTGELFF | TGTGCCAGTATGGAGCGGACGAACACCGGGGAGCTGTTTTTT
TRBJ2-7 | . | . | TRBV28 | CASSLIADLRKQYF | TGTGCCAGCAGTTTAATAGCGGACCTACGGAAGCAGTACTTC
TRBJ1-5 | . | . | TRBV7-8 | CASSQLPDSNQPQHF | TGTGCCAGCAGCCAGCTTCCGGATAGCAATCAGCCCCAGCATTTT
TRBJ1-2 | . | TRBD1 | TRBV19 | CASSIEGTGSGYTF | TGTGCCAGTAGTATAGAAGGGACAGGGTCCGGCTACACCTTC
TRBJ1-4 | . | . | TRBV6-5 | CASSYSMGEVNEKLFF | TGTGCCAGCAGTTACTCGATGGGCGAGGTTAATGAAAAACTGTTTTTT
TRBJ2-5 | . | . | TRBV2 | CASILRNGETQYF | TGTGCCAGCATTTTAAGGAATGGGGAGACCCAGTACTTC
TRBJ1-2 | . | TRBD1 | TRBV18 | CASSPRDRENYGYTF | TGTGCCAGCTCACCAAGGGACAGGGAGAACTATGGCTACACCTTC
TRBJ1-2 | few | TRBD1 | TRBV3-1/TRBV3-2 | CASSRQTGARGYTF | TGTGCCAGCAGCCGCCAGACAGGGGCTCGTGGCTACACCTTC
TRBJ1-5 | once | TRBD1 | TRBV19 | CASSIDMTGFNQPQHF | TGTGCCAGTAGTATAGACATGACAGGGTTCAATCAGCCCCAGCATTTT
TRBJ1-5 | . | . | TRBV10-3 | CAISEPDQPQHF | TGTGCCATCAGTGAGCCAGATCAGCCCCAGCATTTT
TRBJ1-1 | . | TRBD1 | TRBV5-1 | CASSLQGGHTEAFF | TGCGCCAGCAGCTTGCAGGGGGGCCACACTGAAGCTTTCTTT
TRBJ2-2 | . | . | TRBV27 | CASSSGWQPNTGELFF | TGTGCCAGCAGTTCGGGGTGGCAGCCGAACACCGGGGAGCTGTTTTTT
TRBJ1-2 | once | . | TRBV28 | CASSPGLQYGYTF | TGTGCCAGCAGTCCGGGACTCCAATATGGCTACACCTTC
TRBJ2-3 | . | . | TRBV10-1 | CASSDSISGNTDTQYF | TGCGCCAGCAGTGATTCGATCAGCGGAAACACAGATACGCAGTATTTT
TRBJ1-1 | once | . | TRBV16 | CASSPQWDSTGNTEAFF | TGTGCCAGCAGCCCACAATGGGACTCCACCGGGAACACTGAAGCTTTCTTT
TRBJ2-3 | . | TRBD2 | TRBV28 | CASSVRRTSGSGDTQYF | TGTGCCAGCAGTGTAAGGAGGACTAGCGGGAGCGGAGATACGCAGTATTTT
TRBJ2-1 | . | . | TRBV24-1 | CATSDPRGAGFEQFF | TGTGCCACCAGTGACCCCCGAGGCGCCGGGTTTGAGCAGTTCTTC